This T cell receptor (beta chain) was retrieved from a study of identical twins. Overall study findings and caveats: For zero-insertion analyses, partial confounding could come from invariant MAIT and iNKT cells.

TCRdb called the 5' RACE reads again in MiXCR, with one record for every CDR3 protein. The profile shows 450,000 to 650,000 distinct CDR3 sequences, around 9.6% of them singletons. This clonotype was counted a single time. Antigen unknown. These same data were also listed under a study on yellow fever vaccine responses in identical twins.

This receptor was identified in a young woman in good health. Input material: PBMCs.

CDR3: CASSFWDDEQYF. CDR3 in DNA: TGTGCCAGCAGCTTTTGGGATGACGAGCAGTACTTC. The rearrangement uses TRBV13 and TRBJ2-7; no clear D. Trimming left V 3 bases short and J 5 bases short, with 8 bases between. The length of the CDR3 is 12 residues. Per the germline V gene, CDR1 is PRHDT and CDR2 is FYEKMQ (reference sequence).